This TCR beta chain appears in the sequencing data of a study of T cell repertoires in ileal Crohn's disease. The assay was immunoSEQ multiplex PCR, and TCRdb's table has in-frame clones only and misses some. This sample has a few thousand clones, with 80% to 90% found just once. The V gene lost 5 bases and the J gene lost 0 bases, with 8 bases spanning the gap. Germline CDR1 is SGHRS and CDR2 is YFSETQ. The CDR3 is made up of 14 amino acids. Time point denoted: neoterminal ileum biopsy at postoperative endoscopy, about 6 months after surgery. The sample comprised ileal tissue. The origin of this receptor is an adult with Crohn's disease. The gene calls are TRBV5-1 and TRBJ2-2, with D possibly called TRBD1 or TRBD2 (5 bases each). This CDR3 is CASRGVANTGELFF. CDR3 in DNA: TGCGCCAGCAGGGGGGTCGCGAACACCGGGGAGCTGTTTTTT.